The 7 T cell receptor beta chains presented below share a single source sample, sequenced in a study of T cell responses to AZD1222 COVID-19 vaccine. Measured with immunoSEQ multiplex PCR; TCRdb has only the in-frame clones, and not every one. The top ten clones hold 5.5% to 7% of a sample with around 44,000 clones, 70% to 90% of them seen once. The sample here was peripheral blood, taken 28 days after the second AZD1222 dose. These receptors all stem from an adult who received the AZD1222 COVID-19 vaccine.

CDR3 protein: CAISDPTGVTYEQYF. The CDR3 nucleotides are TGTGCCATCAGTGATCCCACGGGGGTTACCTACGAGCAGTACTTC. The rearrangement joins TRBV10-3 to TRBJ2-7, with D possibly TRBD2 on 6 matching bases. Germline V CDR1 and CDR2: ENHRY, SYGVKD. The length of the CDR3 is 15 residues. Trimming took off 3 bases at V and 2 bases at J, with 14 bases between the two ends.

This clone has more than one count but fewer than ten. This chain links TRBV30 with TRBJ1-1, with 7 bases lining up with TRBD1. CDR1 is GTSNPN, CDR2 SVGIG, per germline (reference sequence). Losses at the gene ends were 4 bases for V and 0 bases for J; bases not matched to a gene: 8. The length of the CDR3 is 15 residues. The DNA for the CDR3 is TGTGCCTGGACCCGGGACAGTATAATGAACACTGAAGCTTTCTTT. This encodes CAWTRDSIMNTEAFF.

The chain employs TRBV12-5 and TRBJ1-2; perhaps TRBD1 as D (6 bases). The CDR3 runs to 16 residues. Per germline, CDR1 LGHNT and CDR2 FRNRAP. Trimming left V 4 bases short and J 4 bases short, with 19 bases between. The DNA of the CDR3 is TGTGCTAGTGGTTCTCAGGGGCAGACCCTATCCTATGGCTACACCTTC. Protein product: CASGSQGQTLSYGYTF.

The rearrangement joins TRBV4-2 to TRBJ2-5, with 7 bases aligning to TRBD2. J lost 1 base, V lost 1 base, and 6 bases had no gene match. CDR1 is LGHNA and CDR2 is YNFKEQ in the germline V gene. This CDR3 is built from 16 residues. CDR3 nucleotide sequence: TGTGCCAGCAGCCAAGGGCCTAGCGGAGCCCAAGAGACCCAGTACTTC. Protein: CASSQGPSGAQETQYF.

CDR3 protein: CASSLVREETQYF. The CDR3 nucleotides read TGTGCCAGCAGTTTGGTCAGGGAAGAGACCCAGTACTTC. The chain is built from TRBV27 and TRBJ2-5; a weak D match, TRBD1 (5 bases). CDR3 size: 13 residues. The germline V and J ends were trimmed by 3 bases and 3 bases, with 8 bases remaining between them. Germline V CDR1 and CDR2: MNHEY, SMNVEV (reference sequence).

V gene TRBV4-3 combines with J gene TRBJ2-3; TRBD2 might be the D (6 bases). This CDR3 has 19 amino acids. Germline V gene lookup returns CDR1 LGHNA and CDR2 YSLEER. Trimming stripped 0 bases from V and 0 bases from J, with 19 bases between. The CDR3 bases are TGCGCCAGCAGCCAAGATCGGAGTGGGTTGGGGGGAAGCACAGATACGCAGTATTTT. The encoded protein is CASSQDRSGLGGSTDTQYF.

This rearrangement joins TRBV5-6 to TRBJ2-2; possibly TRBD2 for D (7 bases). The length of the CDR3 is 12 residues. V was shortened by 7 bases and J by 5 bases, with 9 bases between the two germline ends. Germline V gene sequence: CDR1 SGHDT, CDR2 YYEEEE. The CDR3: CASGRGTGELFF. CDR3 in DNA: TGTGCCAGCGGGAGGGGGACCGGGGAGCTGTTTTTT.